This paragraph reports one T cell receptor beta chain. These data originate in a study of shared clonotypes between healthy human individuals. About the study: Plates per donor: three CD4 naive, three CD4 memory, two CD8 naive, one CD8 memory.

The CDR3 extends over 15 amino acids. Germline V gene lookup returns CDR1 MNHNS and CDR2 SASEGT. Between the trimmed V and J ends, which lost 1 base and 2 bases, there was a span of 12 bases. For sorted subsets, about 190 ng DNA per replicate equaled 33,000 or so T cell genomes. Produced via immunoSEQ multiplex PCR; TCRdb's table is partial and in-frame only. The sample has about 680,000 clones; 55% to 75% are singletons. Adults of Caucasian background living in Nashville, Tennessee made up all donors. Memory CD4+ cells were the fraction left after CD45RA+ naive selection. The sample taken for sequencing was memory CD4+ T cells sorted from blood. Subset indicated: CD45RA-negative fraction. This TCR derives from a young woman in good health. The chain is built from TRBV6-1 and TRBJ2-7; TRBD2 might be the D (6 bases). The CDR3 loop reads CASSEGPGEAYEQYF. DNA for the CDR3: TGTGCCAGCAGTGAAGGTCCGGGGGAAGCCTACGAGCAGTACTTC.